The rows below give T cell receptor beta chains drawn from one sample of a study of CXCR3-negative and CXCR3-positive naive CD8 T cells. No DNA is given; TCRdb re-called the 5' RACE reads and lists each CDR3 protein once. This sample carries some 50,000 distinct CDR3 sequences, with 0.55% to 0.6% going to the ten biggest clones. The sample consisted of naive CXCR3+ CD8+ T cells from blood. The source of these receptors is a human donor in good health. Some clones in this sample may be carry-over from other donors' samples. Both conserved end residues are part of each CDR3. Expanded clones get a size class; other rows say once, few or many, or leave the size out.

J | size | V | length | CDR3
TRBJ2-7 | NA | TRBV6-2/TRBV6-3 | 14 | CASSYWAQGNEQYF
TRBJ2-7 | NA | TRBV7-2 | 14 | CASSLVLGAYEQYF
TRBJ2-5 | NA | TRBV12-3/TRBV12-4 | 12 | CASGGTQETQYF
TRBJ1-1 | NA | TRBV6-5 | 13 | CASSYGGTTEAFF
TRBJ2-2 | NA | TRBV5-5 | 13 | CASSLAVAGELFF
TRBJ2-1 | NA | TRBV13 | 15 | CASSLTEPTYNEQFF
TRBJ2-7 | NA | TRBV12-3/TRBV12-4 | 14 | CASSPGSYSYEQYF
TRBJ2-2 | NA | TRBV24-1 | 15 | CATSDYRTSEGELFF
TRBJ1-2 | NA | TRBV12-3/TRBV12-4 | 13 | CASTADKRGGYTF
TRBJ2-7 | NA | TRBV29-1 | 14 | CSVEWAGGSYEQYF
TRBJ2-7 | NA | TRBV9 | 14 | CASSGGGGSHEQYF
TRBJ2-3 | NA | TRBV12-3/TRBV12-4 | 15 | CASRAPAPHTDTQYF
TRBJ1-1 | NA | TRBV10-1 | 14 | CASSERMGPGLPTF
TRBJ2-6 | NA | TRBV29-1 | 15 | CSVVEGSSGANVLTF
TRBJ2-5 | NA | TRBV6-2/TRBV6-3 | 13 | CASIAGGGKTQYF
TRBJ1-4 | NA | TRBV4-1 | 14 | CASSQVETETRLFF
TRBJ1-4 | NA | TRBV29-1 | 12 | CSVLQGTSELFF
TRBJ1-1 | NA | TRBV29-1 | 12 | CSVPGLYTEAFF
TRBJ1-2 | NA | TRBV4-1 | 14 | CASNQVRGDYGYTF
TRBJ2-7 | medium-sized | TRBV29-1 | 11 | CSVENSAQQYF
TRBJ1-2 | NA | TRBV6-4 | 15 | CASSKSMTGNYGYTF